The rows below give T cell receptor beta chains drawn from one sample of a study of T cells after yellow fever vaccination. MiXCR, run by TCRdb on the 5' RACE reads, gives a single entry per CDR3 protein. The repertoire has around 350,000 distinct CDR3 sequences, approximately 10% of them found once; the top ten carry more than 15%. Sequenced here: PBMCs, sampled on the day of the first yellow fever vaccination. These receptors were taken from a young man who received the YFV17D yellow fever vaccine. The CDR3 runs from the conserved cysteine through the conserved F or W. Each record gives: CDR3 protein, CDR3 DNA, J gene, V gene, clone size, D gene. The D gene is left open where the match is weak. Where a row states a size, it is once, few, many or the class of an expanded clone; other rows omit it.

CSVEDIGQGRLGPYEQYF | TGCAGCGTTGAAGATATTGGACAGGGGAGGCTGGGACCCTACGAGCAGTACTTC | TRBJ2-7 | TRBV29-1 | few | TRBD1
CSVTGSSDQETQYF | TGCAGCGTAACAGGATCTTCGGACCAAGAGACCCAGTACTTC | TRBJ2-5 | TRBV29-1 | many | NA
CASSSGPGVWNEQFF | TGTGCCAGCAGCTCGGGCCCGGGGGTCTGGAATGAGCAGTTCTTC | TRBJ2-1 | TRBV7-6 | NA | NA
CSVDFYSYNEQFF | TGCAGCGTTGACTTCTACTCCTACAATGAGCAGTTCTTC | TRBJ2-1 | TRBV29-1 | NA | NA
CASSPDRGPGSPLHF | TGTGCCAGCTCACCCGACAGGGGACCGGGTTCACCCCTCCACTTT | TRBJ1-6 | TRBV18 | few | TRBD1
CASFTAGGFGGATEAFF | TGTGCCAGCTTCACAGCAGGGGGTTTCGGGGGCGCCACTGAAGCTTTCTTT | TRBJ1-1 | TRBV27 | NA | TRBD1
CASSPAEGYTQYF | TGTGCCAGCTCACCTGCGGAGGGTTATACGCAGTATTTT | TRBJ2-3 | TRBV18 | NA | NA
CASSSVLGDRSDTQYF | TGTGCCAGCAGTTCCGTACTTGGGGATCGATCAGATACGCAGTATTTT | TRBJ2-3 | TRBV6-2/TRBV6-3 | NA | NA
CASSLEGAPTEAFF | TGTGCCAGCAGCTTGGAGGGGGCGCCCACTGAAGCTTTCTTT | TRBJ1-1 | TRBV5-4 | NA | TRBD1
CASSFMAGELFF | TGTGCCAGCAGTTTTATGGCCGGGGAGCTGTTTTTT | TRBJ2-2 | TRBV28 | NA | NA
CAIESSGTGVEQYF | TGTGCCATCGAATCCTCCGGGACAGGGGTCGAGCAGTACTTC | TRBJ2-7 | TRBV28 | NA | TRBD1
CASSQDKGGAGELFF | TGCGCCAGCAGCCAAGATAAGGGAGGAGCCGGGGAGCTGTTTTTT | TRBJ2-2 | TRBV4-3 | NA | NA
CATSRDRGVDTDTQYF | TGTGCCACCAGCAGAGATCGAGGAGTCGACACAGATACGCAGTATTTT | TRBJ2-3 | TRBV15 | few | NA
CASSWGTGGKETQYF | TGCGCCAGCAGCTGGGGGACAGGGGGCAAAGAGACCCAGTACTTC | TRBJ2-5 | TRBV5-1 | few | TRBD1
CASRPNRGSYEQYF | TGTGCCAGCAGACCAAACAGGGGTAGCTACGAGCAGTACTTC | TRBJ2-7 | TRBV12-3/TRBV12-4 | few | TRBD1
CASSLIKETQYF | TGTGCCAGCAGTCTTATCAAGGAGACCCAGTACTTC | TRBJ2-5 | TRBV6-1 | few | NA
CASRPGGTSNTEAFF | TGTGCCAGCAGACCTGGCGGGACATCGAACACTGAAGCTTTCTTT | TRBJ1-1 | TRBV6-2/TRBV6-3 | NA | NA
CASGKGGAFNGYTF | TGTGCCAGCGGTAAAGGGGGCGCTTTTAATGGCTACACCTTC | TRBJ1-2 | TRBV7-3 | few | TRBD1
CASSLVGTGANVLTF | TGTGCCAGCAGCTTGGTGGGGACTGGGGCCAACGTCCTGACTTTC | TRBJ2-6 | TRBV5-4 | many | NA
CASSLSGSQETQYF | TGTGCCAGCAGTTTATCAGGATCTCAAGAGACCCAGTACTTC | TRBJ2-5 | TRBV12-3/TRBV12-4 | NA | NA
CASSFWQAQETQYF | TGTGCCAGCAGTTTTTGGCAGGCCCAAGAGACCCAGTACTTC | TRBJ2-5 | TRBV12-3/TRBV12-4 | NA | NA
CASSQNPARGTQYF | TGTGCCAGCAGCCAAAACCCCGCGAGAGGGACCCAGTACTTC | TRBJ2-5 | TRBV14 | few | NA
CSAWGRGDYQPQHF | TGCAGTGCCTGGGGACGGGGAGACTATCAGCCCCAGCATTTT | TRBJ1-5 | TRBV20-1 | NA | NA
CASSFPGYGSPLHF | TGTGCCAGCAGCTTCCCAGGGTACGGTTCACCCCTCCACTTT | TRBJ1-6 | TRBV7-9 | few | NA
CASSLSLGGGGAQETQYF | TGTGCCAGCAGTTTATCTTTAGGGGGCGGGGGGGCCCAAGAGACCCAGTACTTC | TRBJ2-5 | TRBV12-3/TRBV12-4 | few | TRBD2
CASSLAEGYTF | TGTGCCAGCAGCTTAGCGGAGGGCTACACCTTC | TRBJ1-2 | TRBV7-9 | few | NA
CASSLSDRGPTYEQYF | TGTGCCAGCAGCTTGTCGGACCGGGGCCCGACCTACGAGCAGTACTTC | TRBJ2-7 | TRBV5-4 | few | NA
CASTRLAGGPDTQYF | TGTGCCAGCACCAGGCTAGCGGGGGGGCCAGATACGCAGTATTTT | TRBJ2-3 | TRBV2 | NA | TRBD2
CAISSGLSRSSGELFF | TGTGCCATAAGTTCCGGGTTATCTAGGAGTTCCGGGGAGCTGTTTTTT | TRBJ2-2 | TRBV10-3 | NA | NA
CASRRLAGGGETQYF | TGTGCCAGCAGACGACTAGCGGGGGGCGGGGAGACCCAGTACTTC | TRBJ2-5 | TRBV7-8 | NA | TRBD2
CASSLSSAKDTQYF | TGTGCCAGCAGCTTGAGTAGCGCTAAAGATACGCAGTATTTT | TRBJ2-3 | TRBV5-7 | few | NA
CASSPEVGGAGELFF | TGTGCCAGCAGCCCCGAGGTGGGTGGAGCCGGGGAGCTGTTTTTT | TRBJ2-2 | TRBV12-3/TRBV12-4 | few | NA
CSAAWGTIPGELFF | TGCAGTGCTGCCTGGGGGACCATCCCCGGGGAGCTGTTTTTT | TRBJ2-2 | TRBV20-1 | many | NA